This T cell receptor (beta chain) was recorded in a study of lymphopenia after photon versus proton radiotherapy. Study-wide results and limits: Better survival with proton therapy was suggested as possible, not demonstrated.

Germline V gives CDR1 SNHLY, CDR2 FYNNEI. With 6 bases removed from V and 6 bases from J, the gap between germline ends came to 14 bases. This CDR3 is built from 13 residues. About this clone: Its antigen is not known.

Generated by immunoSEQ multiplex PCR, the TCRdb table keeps only in-frame clones and is missing some. The sample carries approximately 25,000 clones, roughly 80% recorded once. The TCR originated in a woman in her 70s with pancreatic cancer. The sample in question was peripheral blood, obtained from a patient treated with proton-based radiotherapy. The rearrangement uses TRBV2 and TRBJ1-1; D possibly corresponds to TRBD1 (5 bases). CDR3 residues: CASRDFRVPEAFF. The CDR3 DNA follows: TGTGCCAGCAGGGACTTCAGGGTTCCTGAAGCTTTCTTT.